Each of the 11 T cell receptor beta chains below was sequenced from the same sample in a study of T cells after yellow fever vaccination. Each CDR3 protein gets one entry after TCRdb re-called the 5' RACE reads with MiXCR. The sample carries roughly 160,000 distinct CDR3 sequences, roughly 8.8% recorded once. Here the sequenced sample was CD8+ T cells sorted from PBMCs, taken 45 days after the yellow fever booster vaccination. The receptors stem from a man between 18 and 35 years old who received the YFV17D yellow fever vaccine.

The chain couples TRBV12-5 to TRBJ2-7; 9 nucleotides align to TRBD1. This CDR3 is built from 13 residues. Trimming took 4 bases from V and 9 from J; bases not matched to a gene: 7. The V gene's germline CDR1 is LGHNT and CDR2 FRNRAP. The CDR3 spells CASGSGQGFGQYF. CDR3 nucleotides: TGTGCTAGTGGTTCGGGACAGGGCTTCGGGCAGTACTTC.

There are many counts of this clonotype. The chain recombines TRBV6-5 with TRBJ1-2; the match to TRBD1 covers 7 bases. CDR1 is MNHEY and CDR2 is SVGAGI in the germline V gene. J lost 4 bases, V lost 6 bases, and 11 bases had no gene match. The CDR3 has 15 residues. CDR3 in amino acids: CASRKIGGASYGYTF. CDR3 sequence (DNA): TGTGCCAGCAGGAAGATAGGGGGCGCGAGCTATGGCTACACCTTC.

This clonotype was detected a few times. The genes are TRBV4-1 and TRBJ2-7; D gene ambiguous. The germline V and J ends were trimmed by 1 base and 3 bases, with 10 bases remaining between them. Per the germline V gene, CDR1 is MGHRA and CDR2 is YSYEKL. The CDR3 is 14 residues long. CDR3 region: CASSQGGGDYEQYF. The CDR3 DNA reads TGCGCCAGCAGCCAAGGTGGCGGAGACTACGAGCAGTACTTC.

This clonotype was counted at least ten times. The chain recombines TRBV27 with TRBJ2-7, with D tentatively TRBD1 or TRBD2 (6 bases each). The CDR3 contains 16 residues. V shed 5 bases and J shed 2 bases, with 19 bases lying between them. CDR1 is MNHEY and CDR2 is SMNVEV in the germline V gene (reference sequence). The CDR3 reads CASSTWGAGRTYEQYF. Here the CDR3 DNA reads TGTGCCAGCAGTACATGGGGGGCAGGGCGAACCTACGAGCAGTACTTC.

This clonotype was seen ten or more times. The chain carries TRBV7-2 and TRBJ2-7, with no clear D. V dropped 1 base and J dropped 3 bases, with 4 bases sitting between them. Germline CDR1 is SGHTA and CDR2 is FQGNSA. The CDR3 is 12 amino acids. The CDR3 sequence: CASSLGYYEQYF. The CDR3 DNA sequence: TGTGCCAGCAGCTTAGGGTACTACGAGCAGTACTTC.

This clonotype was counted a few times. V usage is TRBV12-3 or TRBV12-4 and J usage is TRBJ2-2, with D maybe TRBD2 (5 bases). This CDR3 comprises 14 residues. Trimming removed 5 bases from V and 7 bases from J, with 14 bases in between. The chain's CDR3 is CASSPAGSGGELFF. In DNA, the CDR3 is TGTGCCAGCAGTCCCGCGGGCTCGGGCGGGGAGCTGTTTTTT.

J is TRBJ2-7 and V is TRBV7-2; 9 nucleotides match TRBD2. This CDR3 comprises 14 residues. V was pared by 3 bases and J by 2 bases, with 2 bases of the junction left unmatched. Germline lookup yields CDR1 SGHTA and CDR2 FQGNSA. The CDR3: CASSFGGGAYEQYF. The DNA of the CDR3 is TGTGCCAGCAGCTTCGGCGGGGGGGCCTACGAGCAGTACTTC.

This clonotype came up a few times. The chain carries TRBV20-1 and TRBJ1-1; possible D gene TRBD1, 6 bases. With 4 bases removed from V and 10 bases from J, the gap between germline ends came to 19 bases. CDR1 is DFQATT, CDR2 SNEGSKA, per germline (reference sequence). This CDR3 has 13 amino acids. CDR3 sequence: CSAKKRGRLGAFF. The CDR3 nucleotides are TGCAGTGCTAAAAAGCGGGGGCGTTTGGGAGCTTTCTTT.

The CDR3 DNA reads as TGCAGTGCTGGCGCACCCTCGGGGGATGAGCAGTTCTTC. The encoded protein is CSAGAPSGDEQFF. V is TRBV20-1 and J is TRBJ2-1, with D possibly matching TRBD2 (6 bases). Germline V CDR1 and CDR2: DFQATT, SNEGSKA (reference sequence). Trimming shortened V by 5 bases and J by 8 bases, and 16 bases separated the two germline ends. This CDR3 is built from 13 residues.

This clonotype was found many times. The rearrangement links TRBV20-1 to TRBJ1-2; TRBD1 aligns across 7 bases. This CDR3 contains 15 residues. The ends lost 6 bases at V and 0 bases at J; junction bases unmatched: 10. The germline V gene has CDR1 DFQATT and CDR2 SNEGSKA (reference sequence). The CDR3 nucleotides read TGCAGTGCCCTAGACAGGGAGGGGGCTAACTATGGCTACACCTTC. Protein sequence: CSALDREGANYGYTF.

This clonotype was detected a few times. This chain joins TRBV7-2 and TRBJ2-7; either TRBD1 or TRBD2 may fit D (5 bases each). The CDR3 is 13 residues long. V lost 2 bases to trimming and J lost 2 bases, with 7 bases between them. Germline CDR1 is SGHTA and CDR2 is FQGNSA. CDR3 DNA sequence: TGTGCCAGCAGCTTACGGGGCCCCTACGAGCAGTACGTC. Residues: CASSLRGPYEQYV.